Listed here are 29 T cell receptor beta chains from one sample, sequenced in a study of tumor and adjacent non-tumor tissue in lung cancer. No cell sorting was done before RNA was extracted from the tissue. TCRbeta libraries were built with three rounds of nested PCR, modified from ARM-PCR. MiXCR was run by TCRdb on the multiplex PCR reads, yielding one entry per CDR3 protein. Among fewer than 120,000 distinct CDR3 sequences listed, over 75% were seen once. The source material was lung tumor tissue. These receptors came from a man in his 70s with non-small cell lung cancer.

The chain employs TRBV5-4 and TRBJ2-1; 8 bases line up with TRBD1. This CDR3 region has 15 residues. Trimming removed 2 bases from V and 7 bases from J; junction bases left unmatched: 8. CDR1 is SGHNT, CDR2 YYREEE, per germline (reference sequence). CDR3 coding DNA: TGTGCCAGCAGCTTTGGGGACAGGATGGGAAATGAGCAGTTCTTC. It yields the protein CASSFGDRMGNEQFF.

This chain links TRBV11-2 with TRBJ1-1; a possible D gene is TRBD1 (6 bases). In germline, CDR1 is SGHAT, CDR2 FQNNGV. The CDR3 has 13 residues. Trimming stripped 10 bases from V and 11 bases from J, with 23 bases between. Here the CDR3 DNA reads TGTGCCAACAGATTTTCGGGGGGGCGCGTTGCTTTCTTT. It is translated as CANRFSGGRVAFF.

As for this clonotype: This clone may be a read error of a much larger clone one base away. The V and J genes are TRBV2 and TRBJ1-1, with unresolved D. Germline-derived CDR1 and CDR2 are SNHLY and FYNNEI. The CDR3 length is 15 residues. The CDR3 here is CTSKRLVQSNTEAFF. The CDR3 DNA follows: TGTACCAGCAAGCGGCTGGTACAGTCGAACACTGAAGCTTTCTTT.

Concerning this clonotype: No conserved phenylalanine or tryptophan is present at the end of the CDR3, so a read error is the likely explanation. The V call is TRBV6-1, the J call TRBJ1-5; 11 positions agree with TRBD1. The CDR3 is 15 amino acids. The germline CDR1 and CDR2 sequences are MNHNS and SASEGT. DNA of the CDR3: TGTGCGAGCAGCGCGGACAGGGGGCACCATCAGCCCCAGCATTAT. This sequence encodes CASSADRGHHQPQHY.

The CDR3 sequence: CSVLDRGRDAEAFF. The CDR3, as DNA: TGCAGCGTTCTGGATAGGGGCAGGGATGCTGAAGCTTTCTTT. The V and J genes are TRBV29-1 and TRBJ1-1; perhaps TRBD1 as D (5 bases). The CDR3 extends over 14 amino acids. V was trimmed by 5 bases and J by 6 bases, leaving 19 bases between them. The germline V gene encodes CDR1 SQVTM and CDR2 ANQGSEA.

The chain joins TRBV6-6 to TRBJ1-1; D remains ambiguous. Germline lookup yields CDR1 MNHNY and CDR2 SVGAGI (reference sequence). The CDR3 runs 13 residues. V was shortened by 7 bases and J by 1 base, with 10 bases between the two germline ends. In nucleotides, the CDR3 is TGTGCCAGCAAGAGACGAGGGAACACTGAAGCTTTCTTT. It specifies CASKRRGNTEAFF.

The CDR3 DNA sequence: TGCAGCGTGGGTACATGGGGTTCTGACCCTAACTATGGCTACACCTTC. Translated, it gives CSVGTWGSDPNYGYTF. This chain links TRBV29-1 with TRBJ1-2; no clear D gene. The V gene lost 6 bases and the J gene lost 0 bases, with 20 bases spanning the gap. From germline, CDR1 is SQVTM and CDR2 ANQGSEA. The CDR3 spans 16 residues.

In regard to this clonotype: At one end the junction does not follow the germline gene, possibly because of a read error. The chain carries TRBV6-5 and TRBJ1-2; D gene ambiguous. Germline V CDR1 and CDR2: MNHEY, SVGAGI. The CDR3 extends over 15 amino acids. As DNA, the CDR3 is TGTGCCAGCATTTACCCCAAACACGTTAACTATGGCTACACCTTC. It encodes CASIYPKHVNYGYTF.

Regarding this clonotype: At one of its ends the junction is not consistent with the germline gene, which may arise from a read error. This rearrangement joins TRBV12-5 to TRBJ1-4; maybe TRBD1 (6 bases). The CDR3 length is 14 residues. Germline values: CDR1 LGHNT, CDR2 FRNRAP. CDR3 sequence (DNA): TGTGATAGTGGTTTGTGGGGGGCAGAAGAAAAACTGTTTTTT. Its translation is CDSGLWGAEEKLFF.

The CDR3 protein is CTGSLVPQGANTEAFF. DNA for the CDR3: TGCACCGGCAGCTTGGTACCGCAGGGGGCGAACACTGAAGCTTTCTTT. This rearrangement joins TRBV5-1 to TRBJ1-1, with 8 bases lining up with TRBD1. Germline CDR1 SGHRS, CDR2 YFSETQ. The CDR3 contains 16 residues.

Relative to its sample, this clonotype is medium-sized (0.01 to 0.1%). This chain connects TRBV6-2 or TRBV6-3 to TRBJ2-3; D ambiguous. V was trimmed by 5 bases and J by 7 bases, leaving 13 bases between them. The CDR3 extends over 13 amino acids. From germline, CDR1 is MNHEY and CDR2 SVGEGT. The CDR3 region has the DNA TGTGCCAGCAGTGGGCACATGGGGAATACGCAGTATTTT. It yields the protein CASSGHMGNTQYF.

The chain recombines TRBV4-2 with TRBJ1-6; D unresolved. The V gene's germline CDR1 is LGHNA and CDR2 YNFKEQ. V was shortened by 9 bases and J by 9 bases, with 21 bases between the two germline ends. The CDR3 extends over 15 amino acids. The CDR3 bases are TGTGCCAGTTGCCAATCATCCGGAAAGAGTTCACCCCTCCACTTT. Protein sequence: CASCQSSGKSSPLHF.

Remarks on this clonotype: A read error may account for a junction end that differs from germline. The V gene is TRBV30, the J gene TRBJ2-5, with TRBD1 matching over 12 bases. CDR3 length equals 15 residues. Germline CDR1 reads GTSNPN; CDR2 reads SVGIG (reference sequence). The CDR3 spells CAWRNWDRGLETQYF. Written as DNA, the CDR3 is TGTGCCTGGCGTAACTGGGACAGGGGGCTGGAGACCCAATACTTC.

CDR3 sequence reads: CASILGSSGANVLTF. The CDR3 bases are TGTGCCAGCATCCTAGGAAGTTCTGGGGCCAACGTCCTGACTTTC. The rearrangement uses TRBV12-3 or TRBV12-4 and TRBJ2-6; D not resolved. The CDR3 spans 15 residues. V lost 7 bases, J lost 1 base, and 11 bases lay in between.

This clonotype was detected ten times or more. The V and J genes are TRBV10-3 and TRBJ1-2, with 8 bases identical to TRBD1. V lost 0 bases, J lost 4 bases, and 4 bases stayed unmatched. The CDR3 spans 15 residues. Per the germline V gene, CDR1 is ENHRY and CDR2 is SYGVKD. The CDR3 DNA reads TGTGCCATCAGTGAGTCTGGGACAGGCCCCTATGGCTACACCTTC. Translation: CAISESGTGPYGYTF.

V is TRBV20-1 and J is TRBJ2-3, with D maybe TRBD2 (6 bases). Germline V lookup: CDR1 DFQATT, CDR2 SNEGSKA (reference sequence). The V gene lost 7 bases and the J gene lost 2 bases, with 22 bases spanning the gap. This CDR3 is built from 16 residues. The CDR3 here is CSVETRAGTYTDTQYF. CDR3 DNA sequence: TGCAGTGTTGAGACCCGGGCAGGGACTTACACAGATACGCAGTATTTT.

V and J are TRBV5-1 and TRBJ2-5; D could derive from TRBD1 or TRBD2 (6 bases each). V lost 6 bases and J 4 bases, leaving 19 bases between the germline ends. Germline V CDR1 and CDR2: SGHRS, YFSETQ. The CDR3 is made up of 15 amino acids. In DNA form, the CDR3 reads TGCGCCAGCACCTTCTCCGGGGGCGCCGTAGAGACCCAGTACTTC. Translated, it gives CASTFSGGAVETQYF.

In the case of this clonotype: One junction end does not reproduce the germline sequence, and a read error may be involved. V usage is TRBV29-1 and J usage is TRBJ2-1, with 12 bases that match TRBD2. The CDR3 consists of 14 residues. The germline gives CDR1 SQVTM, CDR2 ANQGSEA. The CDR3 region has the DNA TGCAGCGTCATCCCTAGCGGGAGGGCCAGTGAGCAAATCTTC. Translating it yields CSVIPSGRASEQIF.

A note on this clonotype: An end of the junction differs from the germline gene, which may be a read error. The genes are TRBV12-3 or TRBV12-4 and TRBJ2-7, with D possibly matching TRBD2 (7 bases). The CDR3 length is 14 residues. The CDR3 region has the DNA TGTGCCTGCAGTTACGCGGGGGCGGGCTACGAGCAGTACTTC. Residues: CACSYAGAGYEQYF.

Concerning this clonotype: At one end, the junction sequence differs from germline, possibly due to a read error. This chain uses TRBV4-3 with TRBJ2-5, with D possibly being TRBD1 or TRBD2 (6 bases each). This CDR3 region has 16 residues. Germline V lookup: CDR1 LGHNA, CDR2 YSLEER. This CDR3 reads CAKSQAGGVGQGTQYF. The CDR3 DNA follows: TGCGCCAAAAGCCAAGCCGGAGGGGTGGGACAAGGGACCCAGTACTTC.

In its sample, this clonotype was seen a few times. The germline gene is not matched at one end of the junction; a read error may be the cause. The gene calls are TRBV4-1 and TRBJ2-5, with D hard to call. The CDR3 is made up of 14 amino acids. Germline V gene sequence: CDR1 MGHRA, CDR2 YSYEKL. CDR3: CPSSQQWGQETQYF. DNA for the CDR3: TGTCCCAGCAGCCAACAATGGGGACAAGAGACCCAGTACTTC.

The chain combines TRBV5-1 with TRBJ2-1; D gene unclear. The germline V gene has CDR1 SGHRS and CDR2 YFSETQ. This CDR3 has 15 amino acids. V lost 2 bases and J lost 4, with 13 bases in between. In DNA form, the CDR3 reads TGCGCCAGCAGCTTCCAGATAGGGATTTACAATGAGCAGTTCTTC. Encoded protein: CASSFQIGIYNEQFF.

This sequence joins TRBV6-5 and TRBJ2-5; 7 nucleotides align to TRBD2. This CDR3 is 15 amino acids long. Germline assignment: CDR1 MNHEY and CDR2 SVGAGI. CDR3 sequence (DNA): TGTACCAACAGTCCTACCAGCGGGATTCAAGAGACCCAGTACTTC. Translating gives CTNSPTSGIQETQYF.

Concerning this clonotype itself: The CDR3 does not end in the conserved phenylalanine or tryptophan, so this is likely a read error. CDR3 loop: CASSYGVGDYFNEQFI. The CDR3 bases are TGTGCCAGCAGTTACGGTGTAGGGGATTACTTCAATGAGCAGTTCATC. The rearrangement links TRBV6-5 to TRBJ2-1; D possibly corresponds to TRBD1 (5 bases). Trimming cost V 2 bases and J 6 bases, with 17 bases left between them. This CDR3 is built from 16 residues. Germline-derived CDR1 and CDR2 are MNHEY and SVGAGI.

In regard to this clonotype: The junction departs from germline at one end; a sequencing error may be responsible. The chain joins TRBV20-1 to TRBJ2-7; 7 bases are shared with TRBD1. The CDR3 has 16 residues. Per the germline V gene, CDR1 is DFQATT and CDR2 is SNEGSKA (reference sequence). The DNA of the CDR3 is TGCATTGCTAGAGGGATTAGAGACAGGGCTAAAAACGAGCAGTACTTC. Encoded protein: CIARGIRDRAKNEQYF.

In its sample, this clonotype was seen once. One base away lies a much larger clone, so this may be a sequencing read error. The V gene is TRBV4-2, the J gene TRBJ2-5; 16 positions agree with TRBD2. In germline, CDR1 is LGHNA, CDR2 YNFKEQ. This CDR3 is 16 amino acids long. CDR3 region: CASGQGTSGRAGTQYF. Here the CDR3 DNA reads TGTGCCAGCGGCCAAGGGACTAGCGGGAGGGCGGGGACCCAGTACTTC.

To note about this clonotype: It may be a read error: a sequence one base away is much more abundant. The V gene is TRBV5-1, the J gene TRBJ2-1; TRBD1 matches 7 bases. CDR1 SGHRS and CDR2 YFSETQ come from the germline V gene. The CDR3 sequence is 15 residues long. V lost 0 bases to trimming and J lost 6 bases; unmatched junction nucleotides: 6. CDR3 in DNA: TGCGCCAGCAGCTTGGCCGGGACAGTAACCAATGAGCAGTTCTTC. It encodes CASSLAGTVTNEQFF.

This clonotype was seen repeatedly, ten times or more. The DNA for the CDR3 is TGCGCCAGCAGCTTGTCTACAGGAAATGAAAAACTGTTTTTT. It codes for CASSLSTGNEKLFF. The J gene is TRBJ1-4, the V gene TRBV5-1; tentative D call: TRBD1 (5 bases). Germline assignment: CDR1 SGHRS and CDR2 YFSETQ. This CDR3 is built from 14 residues. Trimming cost V 1 base and J 5 bases, with 9 bases left between them.

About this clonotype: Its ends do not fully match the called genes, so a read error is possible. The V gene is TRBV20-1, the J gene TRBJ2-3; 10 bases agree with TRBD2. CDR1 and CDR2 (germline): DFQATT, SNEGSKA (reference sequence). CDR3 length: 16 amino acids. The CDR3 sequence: CSAPPASGGLTYTQYF. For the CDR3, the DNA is TGCAGTGCTCCCCCGGCTAGCGGGGGCCTCACATATACGCAGTATTTT.